These 19 T cell receptor beta chains were all obtained from the same sample, sequenced in a study of T cell changes during pregnancy in multiple sclerosis. This table comes from immunoSEQ multiplex PCR, and its TCRdb copy is limited to in-frame clones, with some not included. Of over 45,000 clones in the sample, about 90% were seen once. The material was CD4+ T cells from peripheral blood mononuclear cells, obtained in the second trimester of pregnancy. Receptor source: a female donor with multiple sclerosis, enrolled in a pregnancy study.

The V and J genes are TRBV6-6 and TRBJ1-1; the D gene is possibly TRBD1 (6 bases). Germline V gene data show CDR1 as MNHNY and CDR2 as SVGAGI (reference sequence). Trimming shortened V by 5 bases and J by 2 bases, and 15 bases separated the two germline ends. The CDR3 runs 15 residues. Here the CDR3 reads CASSGQPPHNTEAFF. Written as DNA, the CDR3 is TGTGCCAGCAGTGGACAGCCACCCCATAACACTGAAGCTTTCTTT.

V usage is TRBV5-1 and J usage is TRBJ2-3, with a weak D call TRBD2 (6 bases). CDR3 length: 15 residues. Germline assignment: CDR1 SGHRS and CDR2 YFSETQ. V was cut by 4 bases and J by 0 bases, with 12 bases left in between. CDR3 loop: CASSNPLASTDTQYF. CDR3 nucleotides: TGCGCCAGCAGCAACCCCCTAGCGAGCACAGATACGCAGTATTTT.

The gene calls are TRBV7-9 and TRBJ2-3; 9 nucleotides line up with TRBD1. This CDR3 is 16 amino acids long. V lost 5 bases to trimming and J lost 4 bases; unmatched junction nucleotides: 10. Per germline, CDR1 SEHNR and CDR2 FQNEAQ (reference sequence). In DNA form, the CDR3 reads TGTGCCAGCAGCGGCCTTGACAGGGGGTCCCCAGATACGCAGTATTTT. This codes for CASSGLDRGSPDTQYF.

The gene calls are TRBV19 and TRBJ2-1; D ambiguous. The CDR3 loop spans 12 amino acids. From germline, CDR1 is LNHDA and CDR2 SQIVND (reference sequence). V lost 5 bases and J 7 bases, leaving 9 bases between the germline ends. The CDR3 protein is CASSSVSNEQFF. CDR3 nucleotides: TGTGCCAGTAGTTCGGTTTCAAATGAGCAGTTCTTC.

The V gene is TRBV30, the J gene TRBJ1-4; TRBD1 aligns across 9 bases. Germline trimming cut 4 bases from V and 7 bases from J; bases unmatched to any gene: 4. Per germline, CDR1 GTSNPN and CDR2 SVGIG (reference sequence). This CDR3 region has 13 residues. CDR3 amino acids: CAWTATGGEKLFF. The CDR3 nucleotides are TGTGCCTGGACAGCGACAGGGGGTGAAAAACTGTTTTTT.

This sequence joins TRBV19 and TRBJ1-5, with D maybe TRBD1 (6 bases). Germline CDR1 and CDR2: LNHDA and SQIVND (reference sequence). The CDR3 runs to 13 residues. V was pared by 7 bases and J by 5 bases, with 12 bases between. CDR3 sequence: CASTDRNDQPQHF. DNA of the CDR3: TGTGCCAGTACCGACAGGAATGATCAGCCCCAGCATTTT.

The chain links TRBV2 to TRBJ2-5; 10 bases align to TRBD2. The CDR3 is made up of 16 amino acids. V lost 4 bases to trimming and J lost 4 bases; unmatched junction nucleotides: 9. Germline V gene lookup returns CDR1 SNHLY and CDR2 FYNNEI. The CDR3 region has the DNA TGTGCCAGCAGTGGGGGTGCTAGCGGGAGAATAGAGACCCAGTACTTC. This encodes CASSGGASGRIETQYF.

V usage is TRBV5-4 and J usage is TRBJ1-1; 7 nucleotides line up with TRBD1. CDR1 and CDR2 from the germline V gene are SGHNT and YYREEE (reference sequence). Trimming took 3 bases from V and 5 from J; bases not matched to a gene: 4. The length of the CDR3 is 13 residues. The CDR3 DNA reads TGTGCCAGCAGCTACAGGGGCCCAACTGAAGCTTTCTTT. It specifies CASSYRGPTEAFF.

The V gene is TRBV30, the J gene TRBJ2-5; no firm D call. This CDR3 has 12 amino acids. Germline CDR1 and CDR2: GTSNPN and SVGIG (reference sequence). The V end was cut by 4 bases, the J end by 2 bases, with 8 bases between. The CDR3 coding sequence is TGTGCCTGGACCCAGGTTCAAGAGACCCAGTACTTC. It yields the protein CAWTQVQETQYF.

The J gene is TRBJ2-7, the V gene TRBV7-9; a weak D match, TRBD1 (6 bases). From germline, CDR1 is SEHNR and CDR2 FQNEAQ (reference sequence). The CDR3 runs to 13 residues. V shed 5 bases and J shed 7 bases, with 15 bases lying between them. CDR3 coding DNA: TGTGCCAGCAGCCTAACAGGGCTGGGTGAGCAGTACTTC. Protein: CASSLTGLGEQYF.

The rearrangement uses TRBV29-1 and TRBJ2-7, with TRBD1 identical over 9 bases. With 6 bases clipped from V and 5 bases from J, the junction kept 5 bases outside the gene matches. This CDR3 spans 12 amino acids. Germline V gene sequence: CDR1 SQVTM, CDR2 ANQGSEA. The CDR3 DNA follows: TGCAGCGTGAGGGACAGGGACCACGAGCAGTACTTC. As protein: CSVRDRDHEQYF.

This chain links TRBV5-4 with TRBJ2-7; D is unclear. The CDR3 loop spans 15 amino acids. V dropped 2 bases and J dropped 1 base, with 13 bases sitting between them. Per the germline V gene, CDR1 is SGHNT and CDR2 is YYREEE (reference sequence). The CDR3 here is CASSFVTPLSYEQYF. In nucleotides, the CDR3 is TGTGCCAGCAGCTTCGTCACTCCTCTGTCCTACGAGCAGTACTTC.

V and J are TRBV5-1 and TRBJ2-5, with D possibly matching TRBD1 (6 bases). V gave up 4 bases and J gave up 4 bases, with 17 bases separating them. The CDR3 spans 15 residues. The germline V gene has CDR1 SGHRS and CDR2 YFSETQ. The CDR3 region has the DNA TGCGCCAGCAGCCCCGGACGGACAGATCGAGAGACCCAGTACTTC. Residues: CASSPGRTDRETQYF.

The chain couples TRBV25-1 to TRBJ2-3; 7 bases are a match to TRBD2. CDR1 and CDR2 (germline): MGHDK, SYGVNS. This CDR3 is built from 11 residues. J gave up 8 bases and V 4 bases, and 0 bases lay outside the gene matches. The CDR3 loop reads CASSGGGTQYF. The CDR3 DNA is TGTGCCAGCAGTGGGGGGGGTACGCAGTATTTT.

The V call is TRBV5-4, the J call TRBJ2-2; D gene unclear. From germline, CDR1 is SGHNT and CDR2 YYREEE (reference sequence). The CDR3 length is 12 residues. Trimming took off 2 bases at V and 4 bases at J, with 3 bases between the two ends. The DNA for the CDR3 is TGTGCCAGCAGCTTACTCACCGGGGAGCTGTTTTTT. It specifies CASSLLTGELFF.

As DNA, the CDR3 is TGTGCCAGCTCCCTAAAGTACACCGGGGAGCTGTTTTTT. This translates into CASSLKYTGELFF. V and J are TRBV7-2 and TRBJ2-2; D is uncertain. V lost 8 bases to trimming and J lost 3 bases, with 10 bases between them. The germline CDR1 and CDR2 sequences are SGHTA and FQGNSA. The CDR3 contains 13 residues. Combining the CDR3 with reference TRBV7-2 and TRBJ2-2 gives the whole variable domain GAGVSQSPSNKVTEKGKDVELRCDPISGHTALYWYRQSLGQGLEFLIYFQGNSAPDKSGLPSDRFSAERTGGSVSTLTIQRTQQEDSAVYLCASSLKYTGELFFGEGSRLTVL.

The chain couples TRBV6-1 to TRBJ1-6, with TRBD1 as a possible D gene (5 bases). The CDR3 is made up of 16 amino acids. V was pared by 1 base and J by 6 bases, with 13 bases between. Germline loops: CDR1 MNHNS, CDR2 SASEGT. DNA for the CDR3: TGTGCCAGCAGTGAAGTCTCGACAGCTACTAATTCACCCCTCCACTTT. Amino acids: CASSEVSTATNSPLHF.

The rearrangement uses TRBV30 and TRBJ2-3; 7 bases line up with TRBD2. The CDR3 is 15 amino acids. CDR1 and CDR2 from the germline V gene are GTSNPN and SVGIG (reference sequence). Trimming cost V 3 bases and J 2 bases; bases outside gene matches: 8. CDR3 bases: TGTGCCTGGAGCTCCAGCGGGACGATCACAGATACGCAGTATTTT. The encoded protein is CAWSSSGTITDTQYF.

The chain joins TRBV5-4 to TRBJ2-1; 8 bases are shared with TRBD1. Germline V CDR1 and CDR2: SGHNT, YYREEE (reference sequence). This CDR3 is 15 amino acids long. With 4 bases clipped from V and 0 bases from J, the junction kept 3 bases outside the gene matches. CDR3 in DNA: TGTGCCAGCAGCCCGACAGGGGTCTCCTACAATGAGCAGTTCTTC. The encoded protein is CASSPTGVSYNEQFF.